These T cell receptor beta chains were read from a single sample in a study of T cell responses to AZD1222 COVID-19 vaccine. TCRdb keeps only in-frame clones here, not all; method: immunoSEQ multiplex PCR. The sample lists tens of thousands of clones; about nine tenths were seen once. Here the sequenced sample was peripheral blood, taken 28 days after the second AZD1222 dose. These receptors were taken from an adult who received the AZD1222 COVID-19 vaccine. Each CDR3 is given with its conserved first and last residue. D genes are given only for firm matches. Only some rows state a clone size, as once, few, many or a class for expanded clones.

TRBV6-5,once,-,TRBJ2-5,CASSYSQGKTQYF,TGTGCCAGCAGTTACTCCCAGGGAAAGACCCAGTACTTC
TRBV5-1,-,TRBD1,TRBJ1-1,CASSYGQVGTEAFF,TGCGCCAGCAGCTATGGACAGGTAGGGACTGAAGCTTTCTTT
TRBV7-8,-,-,TRBJ1-5,CASSLVGGGGNQPQHF,TGTGCCAGCAGCTTAGTAGGGGGGGGAGGCAATCAGCCCCAGCATTTT
TRBV18,-,TRBD1,TRBJ1-4,CASSAGQLATNEKLFF,TGTGCCAGCTCAGCGGGACAGCTCGCAACTAATGAAAAACTGTTTTTT
TRBV15,-,-,TRBJ1-1,CATSRDSFTEAFF,TGTGCCACCAGCAGAGATAGCTTCACTGAAGCTTTCTTT
TRBV29-1,-,TRBD1,TRBJ2-3,CSVVGQGPADTQYF,TGCAGCGTCGTGGGACAGGGGCCCGCAGATACGCAGTATTTT
TRBV27,once,-,TRBJ2-2,CASSWLRLANTGELFF,TGTGCCAGCAGTTGGTTGAGGTTAGCGAACACCGGGGAGCTGTTTTTT
TRBV20-1,-,TRBD1,TRBJ1-1,CSASRQGATEAFF,TGCAGTGCAAGTCGACAGGGGGCCACTGAAGCTTTCTTT
TRBV3-1/TRBV3-2,-,-,TRBJ1-3,CASSQVVAGNTIYF,TGTGCCAGCAGCCAAGTTGTGGCAGGAAACACCATATATTTT
TRBV4-3,few,-,TRBJ1-2,CASSQDYQRLDGYTF,TGCGCCAGCAGCCAAGATTACCAACGGTTAGATGGCTACACCTTC
TRBV9,-,-,TRBJ2-5,CASSTFTGVWETQYF,TGTGCCAGCAGCACATTTACGGGGGTATGGGAGACCCAGTACTTC
TRBV9,-,TRBD2,TRBJ2-5,CASSVRPGGAGETQYF,TGTGCCAGCAGCGTACGTCCCGGGGGGGCGGGAGAGACCCAGTACTTC
TRBV9,-,-,TRBJ2-1,CASSVEGARPLKQFF,TGTGCCAGCAGCGTAGAGGGTGCCAGGCCACTTAAGCAGTTCTTC
TRBV7-9,-,-,TRBJ2-6,CASSDNSGANVLTF,TGTGCCAGCAGCGACAACTCTGGGGCCAACGTCCTGACTTTC
TRBV7-9,-,TRBD1,TRBJ2-6,CASSPSPDRAGANVLTF,TGTGCCAGCAGCCCCTCCCCAGACAGGGCCGGGGCCAACGTCCTGACTTTC
TRBV19,once,-,TRBJ2-1,CASSIGSTWNEQFF,TGTGCCAGTAGTATCGGGTCCACATGGAATGAGCAGTTCTTC
TRBV19,-,-,TRBJ1-1,CASSIGGRNTEAFF,TGTGCCAGTAGTATAGGGGGGCGAAACACTGAAGCTTTCTTT
TRBV3-1/TRBV3-2,-,-,TRBJ2-7,CASSPAGGEQYF,TGTGCCAGCAGCCCCGCCGGGGGCGAGCAGTACTTC
TRBV5-6,-,-,TRBJ2-2,CASSLGRGGLDTGELFF,TGTGCCAGCAGCTTGGGTAGAGGGGGTCTCGACACCGGGGAGCTGTTTTTT
TRBV28,-,TRBD2,TRBJ2-7,CASRRTSGGGYEQYF,TGTGCCAGCAGACGGACTAGCGGGGGGGGTTACGAGCAGTACTTC
TRBV7-2,-,-,TRBJ1-1,CASSLGPGGTEAFF,TGTGCCAGCAGCTTAGGTCCAGGTGGCACTGAAGCTTTCTTT
TRBV6-5,-,-,TRBJ1-5,CASTLLWVFRQPQHF,TGTGCCAGCACCCTCCTCTGGGTCTTTAGGCAGCCCCAGCATTTT
TRBV10-3,-,TRBD1,TRBJ1-5,CAISSGTGESGPQHF,TGTGCCATCAGCTCCGGGACAGGGGAATCAGGGCCCCAGCATTTT
TRBV27,-,-,TRBJ1-5,CASSSLPIKDSNQPQHF,TGTGCCAGCAGTTCCCTTCCGATCAAAGATAGCAATCAGCCCCAGCATTTT
TRBV2,-,TRBD2,TRBJ2-3,CASYGGGSDTQYF,TGTGCCAGCTATGGCGGGGGGAGCGATACGCAGTATTTT
TRBV29-1,-,TRBD2,TRBJ2-3,CSVPGRVSPPTDTQYF,TGCAGCGTTCCGGGGAGGGTCTCCCCCCCCACAGATACGCAGTATTTT
TRBV11-2,-,-,TRBJ2-1,CASSFLLGTEQFF,TGTGCCAGCAGCTTCCTTCTAGGGACTGAGCAGTTCTTC
TRBV6-5,-,TRBD1,TRBJ1-4,CASSYDRGSEKLFF,TGTGCCAGCAGTTACGACAGGGGCTCTGAAAAACTGTTTTTT
TRBV10-3,-,TRBD2,TRBJ2-7,CASGLAYEQYF,TGTGCCTCAGGACTAGCGTACGAGCAGTACTTC
TRBV7-3,-,TRBD1,TRBJ1-4,CASSRGQGEKLFF,TGTGCCAGCAGCAGGGGACAGGGTGAAAAACTGTTTTTT
TRBV7-2,-,TRBD1,TRBJ1-6,CASSLSGGVNNSPLHF,TGTGCCAGCAGCTTATCAGGGGGCGTAAATAATTCACCCCTCCACTTT
TRBV5-4,-,TRBD1,TRBJ1-2,CASSLAGDRGFGNYGYTF,TGTGCCAGCAGCTTGGCCGGCGACAGGGGTTTCGGTAACTATGGCTACACCTTC
TRBV20-1,-,-,TRBJ2-2,CSASDRGLTGELFF,TGCAGTGCTAGTGACAGAGGCCTCACCGGGGAGCTGTTTTTT
TRBV5-1,-,TRBD1,TRBJ2-3,CASSLGSGGGTDTQYF,TGCGCCAGCAGCTTGGGTTCAGGGGGCGGTACAGATACGCAGTATTTT
TRBV7-2,-,-,TRBJ2-7,CASSLGSAGLPYEQYF,TGTGCCAGCAGCTTAGGGTCGGCAGGGTTGCCCTACGAGCAGTACTTC
TRBV6-5,-,-,TRBJ1-4,CASRRPSGEKLFF,TGTGCCAGCAGACGCCCTTCAGGTGAAAAACTGTTTTTT
TRBV7-3,-,-,TRBJ1-2,CASSPRGGYGYTF,TGTGCCAGCAGCCCGCGAGGCGGCTATGGCTACACCTTC
TRBV5-1,medium-sized,-,TRBJ2-2,CASMSPLNTGELFF,TGCGCCAGCATGAGCCCCCTGAACACCGGGGAGCTGTTTTTT
TRBV5-1,-,TRBD1,TRBJ1-1,CASSFGTGGGTEAFF,TGCGCCAGCAGCTTCGGGACAGGGGGTGGAACTGAAGCTTTCTTT
TRBV19,-,-,TRBJ1-5,CAVRRRVDNQPQHF,TGTGCCGTTAGAAGGAGGGTTGACAATCAGCCCCAGCATTTT
TRBV16,few,-,TRBJ1-2,CASSLAYGGADGYTF,TGTGCCAGCAGCCTAGCATATGGGGGCGCGGATGGCTACACCTTC
TRBV4-1,few,-,TRBJ1-6,CASSQDQTSRGSYNSPLHF,TGCGCCAGCAGCCAAGACCAAACCAGTCGGGGGTCCTATAATTCACCCCTCCACTTT
TRBV28,-,-,TRBJ1-2,CASISFSLNYGYTF,TGTGCCAGCATTAGCTTTAGCCTTAACTATGGCTACACCTTC
TRBV28,few,-,TRBJ2-3,CASSFLSGTDTQYF,TGTGCCAGCAGTTTCTTGTCAGGGACAGATACGCAGTATTTT
TRBV3-1/TRBV3-2,-,TRBD1,TRBJ2-1,CASSQGTGTGIFDEQFF,TGTGCCAGCAGCCAAGGGACCGGGACAGGGATTTTTGATGAGCAGTTCTTC
TRBV7-2,-,-,TRBJ2-1,CASSYKQLISGNEQFF,TGTGCCAGCAGCTATAAACAGCTAATTTCGGGTAATGAGCAGTTCTTC
TRBV7-2,-,-,TRBJ1-2,CASSLEGQGSGYTF,TGTGCCAGCAGCTTAGAGGGGCAGGGGAGTGGCTACACCTTC
TRBV7-9,once,-,TRBJ1-4,CASSLDRLRTETTEKLFF,TGTGCCAGCAGCTTAGATAGGCTAAGGACCGAAACGACTGAAAAACTGTTTTTT
TRBV28,-,TRBD1,TRBJ1-1,CASSINMNRGNTEAFF,TGTGCCAGCAGTATAAACATGAACAGGGGGAACACTGAAGCTTTCTTT
TRBV3-1/TRBV3-2,-,TRBD2,TRBJ2-2,CASSPRLAGGPYTGELFF,TGTGCCAGCAGTCCCAGACTAGCGGGGGGGCCGTACACCGGGGAGCTGTTTTTT
TRBV2,-,TRBD1,TRBJ1-5,CASSEDRDGNQPQHF,TGTGCCAGCAGTGAGGACAGGGATGGCAATCAGCCCCAGCATTTT
TRBV3-1/TRBV3-2,-,-,TRBJ1-1,CASSQGSNTEAFF,TGTGCCAGCAGCCAAGGGTCTAACACTGAAGCTTTCTTT
TRBV19,few,-,TRBJ1-3,CASSKTNSGNTIYF,TGTGCCAGTAGTAAAACTAACTCTGGAAACACCATATATTTT
TRBV3-1/TRBV3-2,-,-,TRBJ1-5,CASSQGTLSNQPQHF,TGTGCCAGCAGCCAAGGCACACTTAGCAATCAGCCCCAGCATTTT
TRBV29-1,-,-,TRBJ1-1,CSVVRNGDSTEAFF,TGCAGCGTTGTGCGGAATGGGGATTCCACTGAAGCTTTCTTT